This T cell receptor (beta chain) came from a study of cytomegalovirus exposure and HLA in healthy donors. PCR used 60 Vbeta primers and 13 Jbeta primers. The method was immunoSEQ multiplex PCR; TCRdb's version includes in-frame clones alone and lacks a portion of them. The data show approximately 170,000 clones, roughly 80% seen once. Germline assignment: CDR1 MDHEN and CDR2 SYDVKM. Unmatched junction bases numbered 10, after V lost 5 bases and J lost 4 bases. The length of the CDR3 is 15 residues. This clonotype was sampled from a woman aged 18-29 years in good health and CMV-seronegative. The sequenced sample consisted of PBMCs. This chain uses TRBV28 with TRBJ1-1; 7 bases are a match to TRBD1. CDR3 region: CASSPPGQLTTEAFF. CDR3 nucleotides: TGTGCCAGCAGTCCCCCGGGACAGTTGACCACTGAAGCTTTCTTT.